The 27 T cell receptor beta chains in this list originate from one sample, sequenced in a study of T cells in Graves' hyperthyroidism and ophthalmopathy (dated by TCRdb to the late 2010s). Receptor amplification or capture employed multiplex PCR. For sequencing, an Illumina HiSeq 2000 was employed. The TCR beta CDR3 regions were amplified from RNA transcripts. The TCR CDR3 was subjected to a first round of RT-PCR using the HTBI primer set and the Qiagen OneStep RT-PCR kit. In-frame beta chains were kept once TCRdb had trimmed the public reads at Q25 with fastp and called clones with MiXCR. Rows with one shared CDR3 protein collapse into an entry with the most common genes and DNA. For this sample there are 540,000 or so distinct CDR3 sequences; less than 20% appear just once. The leading ten clones occupy 7.3% of the sample. Sequencing was done on a sample of blood. These receptors all come from a woman aged 25 to 39 with Graves' hyperthyroidism.

This clonotype was observed at least ten times. J is TRBJ2-1 and V is TRBV28; tentatively, D is TRBD2 (6 bases). V was shortened by 6 bases and J by 3 bases, with 18 bases between the two germline ends. The germline CDR1 and CDR2 sequences are MDHEN and SYDVKM. The CDR3 loop spans 16 amino acids. The CDR3 nucleotides are TGTGCCAGCAGGCCCCGGGAGTGGAGGGTCTACAATGAGCAGTTCTTC. Translated, it gives CASRPREWRVYNEQFF.

This clonotype was counted at least ten times. The chain links TRBV20-1 to TRBJ2-2; perhaps TRBD2 as D (5 bases). CDR1 is DFQATT and CDR2 is SNEGSKA in the germline V gene (reference sequence). V shed 3 bases and J shed 4 bases, with 18 bases lying between them. The CDR3 sequence is 16 residues long. The CDR3: CSARGAPSEGTGELFF. The CDR3 nucleotides read TGCAGTGCTAGGGGAGCGCCCAGCGAGGGCACCGGGGAGCTGTTTTTT.

The chain employs TRBV19 and TRBJ1-3; TRBD1 matches at 9 bases. Germline lookup yields CDR1 LNHDA and CDR2 SQIVND (reference sequence). The CDR3 contains 16 residues. V shed 6 bases and J 0 bases; nucleotides not matched to a gene: 6. As DNA, the CDR3 is TGTGCCAGTAGACGGGACAGGGTCGTCTCTGGAAACACCATATATTTT. This translates into CASRRDRVVSGNTIYF.

V is TRBV6-5 and J is TRBJ1-1; 7 bases agree with TRBD1. Germline CDR1 and CDR2: MNHEY and SVGAGI. V lost 2 bases, J lost 8 bases, and 11 bases stayed unmatched. The CDR3 has 15 amino acids. CDR3: CASSYSGGGEGEAFF. The CDR3 region has the DNA TGTGCCAGCAGTTACAGTGGAGGGGGCGAAGGGGAAGCTTTCTTT.

Comments on this clonotype: With a much larger clone just one base away, this may be a read error. The chain uses TRBV6-2 or TRBV6-3 and TRBJ2-7; 10 nucleotides match TRBD2. The CDR3 is 17 amino acids. Germline CDR1 reads MNHEY; CDR2 reads SVGEGT. Written as DNA, the CDR3 is TGTGCCAGCAGTTACTCGGGAGGGACTAGCGAGACCTACGAGCAGTGCTTC. Protein product: CASSYSGGTSETYEQCF.

This clonotype was observed a few times. The gene calls are TRBV10-1 and TRBJ1-3; D not resolved. CDR1 and CDR2 (germline): WNHNN, SYGVQD (reference sequence). This CDR3 spans 14 amino acids. Trimming pared 3 bases from V and 0 bases from J, leaving 6 bases between. The CDR3 DNA reads TGCGCCAGCAGTGAAACGGCCTCTGGAAACACCATATATTTT. This encodes CASSETASGNTIYF.

The sample holds many counts of this clonotype. The chain uses TRBV2 and TRBJ2-7; TRBD2 matches 8 bases. The CDR3 runs to 14 residues. Germline-derived CDR1 and CDR2 are SNHLY and FYNNEI. Trimming at V came to 7 bases and at J to 6 bases, leaving 11 bases not matched to a gene. The CDR3 region is CASTKVLADFEQYF. The CDR3 DNA reads TGTGCCAGCACTAAGGTACTAGCGGACTTCGAGCAGTACTTC.

The rearrangement links TRBV5-1 to TRBJ1-1; D not resolved. Per the germline V gene, CDR1 is SGHRS and CDR2 is YFSETQ. V was trimmed by 3 bases and J by 2 bases, leaving 8 bases between them. The CDR3 is made up of 13 amino acids. CDR3: CASSSEQNTEAFF. The CDR3 DNA follows: TGCGCCAGCAGCTCGGAACAAAACACTGAAGCTTTCTTT.

This clonotype has only a few counts. This sequence joins TRBV5-6 and TRBJ2-1, with 9 bases identical to TRBD2. The CDR3 is made up of 18 amino acids. The V segment lost 0 bases and the J segment 0 bases; nucleotides outside the gene matches: 7. CDR1 is SGHDT and CDR2 is YYEEEE in the germline V gene. The CDR3 here is CASSLEASGASSYNEQFF. CDR3 DNA: TGTGCCAGCAGCTTGGAGGCTAGCGGGGCCAGCTCCTACAATGAGCAGTTCTTC. Looking up the rest from reference TRBV5-6 and TRBJ2-1 gives the full variable domain: DAGVTQSPTHLIKTRGQQVTLRCSPKSGHDTVSWYQQALGQGPQFIFQYYEEEERQRGNFPDRFSGHQFPNYSSELNVNALLLGDSALYLCASSLEASGASSYNEQFFGPGTRLTVL.

The chain joins TRBV6-1 to TRBJ2-7; D not certain. Looked up from germline, CDR1 is MNHNS and CDR2 is SASEGT. The CDR3 runs 11 residues. The V gene lost 6 bases and the J gene lost 3 bases, with 6 bases spanning the gap. This chain's CDR3 is CASSNNYEQYF. The DNA of the CDR3 is TGTGCCAGCAGCAACAACTACGAGCAGTACTTC.

The chain couples TRBV7-3 to TRBJ2-1; D is tentatively TRBD1 or TRBD2 (6 bases each). The V gene's germline CDR1 is SGHTA and CDR2 FQGTGA. This CDR3 comprises 14 residues. V was cut by 5 bases and J by 8 bases, with 16 bases left in between. The CDR3 loop reads CASSPLGGLDEQFF. The CDR3 coding sequence is TGTGCCAGCAGCCCGCTAGGGGGGCTCGATGAGCAGTTCTTC.

This clonotype was counted between two and nine times. The gene calls are TRBV18 and TRBJ1-1; 7 nucleotides agree with TRBD1. V lost 3 bases, J lost 2 bases, and 12 bases stayed unmatched. The CDR3 covers 17 residues. Germline-derived CDR1 and CDR2 are KGHSH and LQKENI. CDR3 nucleotide sequence: TGTGCCAGCTCACCTTTTATGGAGACAGGGCGTAACACTGAAGCTTTCTTT. It translates to CASSPFMETGRNTEAFF.

In its sample, this clonotype was seen many times. This chain links TRBV20-1 with TRBJ1-2; D gene uncertain. CDR1 is DFQATT and CDR2 is SNEGSKA in the germline V gene (reference sequence). V lost 5 bases and J lost 2, with 15 bases in between. The CDR3 is made up of 14 amino acids. The CDR3 here is CSAPGRGINYGYTF. DNA of the CDR3: TGCAGTGCTCCGGGTCGGGGTATCAACTATGGCTACACCTTC.

This clonotype occurred many times. The rearrangement uses TRBV10-3 and TRBJ1-1, with D possibly TRBD1 on 5 matching bases. The CDR3 has 13 amino acids. From germline, CDR1 is ENHRY and CDR2 SYGVKD. V was clipped by 7 bases and J by 0 bases, with 9 bases between them. The CDR3 coding sequence is TGTGCCATCACTGACAGCATGAACACTGAAGCTTTCTTT. Protein sequence: CAITDSMNTEAFF.

The genes are TRBV15 and TRBJ2-1; TRBD2 matches 12 bases. Germline-derived CDR1 and CDR2 are LNHNV and YYDKDF (reference sequence). The CDR3 contains 16 residues. The V gene end was trimmed by 6 bases and the J gene end by 9 bases; junction bases not matched to a gene: 12. The CDR3 bases are TGTGCCACCAGGTACTTAAGGACTAGCGGGATAAGTGAGCAGTTCTTC. It encodes CATRYLRTSGISEQFF.

This clonotype was counted a few times. A junction end diverges from the germline sequence, so it may reflect a read error. This sequence joins TRBV19 and TRBJ1-2; TRBD1 might be the D (6 bases). CDR3 length: 15 amino acids. Germline assignment: CDR1 LNHDA and CDR2 SQIVND (reference sequence). The CDR3 sequence: CASSPPYRANFGHTF. The CDR3 coding sequence is TGTGCCAGTAGTCCCCCTTACAGGGCTAACTTTGGCCACACCTTC.

This sequence joins TRBV6-1 and TRBJ2-1, with 13 nucleotides matching TRBD2. The CDR3 loop spans 15 amino acids. Germline V CDR1 and CDR2: MNHNS, SASEGT. Trimming at V came to 4 bases and at J to 8 bases, leaving 5 bases not matched to a gene. The CDR3 here is CASSAGTSGVYEQFF. CDR3 in DNA: TGTGCCAGCAGTGCCGGGACTAGCGGGGTCTATGAGCAGTTCTTC.

This clonotype occurred a few times. Germline is not matched at one junction end, which may reflect a read error. The chain couples TRBV7-8 to TRBJ2-7; TRBD2 agrees at 11 bases. Germline loops: CDR1 SGHVS, CDR2 FQNEAQ. The CDR3 runs 15 residues. The CDR3 region has the DNA TGCGCCAGCAGCCACAAACTAGCGGGGGCCTACGAGCAGTACTTC. Translating gives CASSHKLAGAYEQYF.

The sample holds a few counts of this clonotype. This chain connects TRBV30 to TRBJ2-7, with TRBD1 identical over 7 bases. The germline V gene has CDR1 GTSNPN and CDR2 SVGIG (reference sequence). The trim removed 4 bases at V and 4 bases at J, leaving 7 bases unmatched. The length of the CDR3 is 13 residues. Here the CDR3 reads CAWTRQGFYEQYF. CDR3 DNA: TGTGCCTGGACCAGACAGGGTTTTTACGAGCAGTACTTC.

The rearrangement uses TRBV6-2 or TRBV6-3 and TRBJ1-4; no reliable D call. The CDR3 consists of 15 residues. In germline, CDR1 is MNHEY, CDR2 SVGEGT. V was shortened by 4 bases and J by 0 bases, with 9 bases between the two germline ends. The CDR3 here is CASSSSGATNEKLFF. In DNA, the CDR3 is TGTGCCAGCAGTTCGTCGGGTGCAACTAATGAAAAACTGTTTTTT.

This clonotype was counted a single time. The chain combines TRBV19 with TRBJ1-2; D remains unclear. There are 14 residues in the CDR3. Germline CDR1 LNHDA, CDR2 SQIVND (reference sequence). V was trimmed by 6 bases and J by 4 bases, leaving 15 bases between them. The CDR3: CASRDSGRIYGYTF. CDR3 in DNA: TGTGCCAGTAGGGACTCCGGGAGGATCTATGGCTACACCTTC.

This clonotype occurred many times. The chain is built from TRBV20-1 and TRBJ2-3, with D perhaps being TRBD1 or TRBD2 (5 bases each). From germline, CDR1 is DFQATT and CDR2 SNEGSKA (reference sequence). This CDR3 comprises 14 residues. The V and J ends lost 3 bases and 4 bases respectively, with 14 bases between them. CDR3: CSASKAGTPDTQYF. The CDR3 coding sequence is TGCAGTGCTAGTAAGGCCGGGACCCCAGATACGCAGTATTTT.

This clonotype was detected ten times or more. The chain couples TRBV6-1 to TRBJ1-1; D ambiguous. CDR3 size: 15 residues. Germline values: CDR1 MNHNS, CDR2 SASEGT. Deletions cut 2 bases from V and 1 base from J, with 11 bases between. In DNA form, the CDR3 reads TGTGCCAGCAGTGAAACCACATCAACGAACACTGAAGCTTTCTTT. Translated: CASSETTSTNTEAFF.

The genes are TRBV9 and TRBJ1-2; D is unresolved. CDR1 and CDR2 (germline): SGDLS, YYNGEE. V lost 0 bases and J lost 8, with 14 bases in between. The CDR3 loop spans 14 amino acids. CDR3 in DNA: TGTGCCAGCAGCGTAGATGGGCAGAAACAAGGCTACACCTTC. The encoded protein is CASSVDGQKQGYTF.

A few counts support this clonotype. This chain connects TRBV11-2 to TRBJ2-5; 7 positions match TRBD2. V trimming: 4 bases; J trimming: 4 bases; junction bases outside the gene matches: 6. The CDR3 spans 14 residues. Per germline, CDR1 SGHAT and CDR2 FQNNGV. CDR3 protein: CASSSYGRLETQYF. In DNA, the CDR3 is TGTGCCAGCAGCTCATACGGGAGGCTAGAGACCCAGTACTTC.

The rearrangement joins TRBV27 to TRBJ2-7; 12 bases match TRBD1. V dropped 3 bases and J dropped 4; count of bases not matched to a gene: 4. Germline V gene sequence: CDR1 MNHEY, CDR2 SMNVEV (reference sequence). The CDR3 contains 15 residues. Written as DNA, the CDR3 is TGTGCCAGCAGTTTCGGGACAGGGGGCGAATACGAGCAGTACTTC. Amino acid sequence: CASSFGTGGEYEQYF.

This clonotype occurred many times. The V gene is TRBV7-2, the J gene TRBJ2-3; 10 positions agree with TRBD2. The V and J ends lost 6 bases and 4 bases, in that order; junction bases with no gene match: 7. Germline lookup yields CDR1 SGHTA and CDR2 FQGNSA. CDR3 length: 15 amino acids. CDR3 residues: CASRLAGVGSDTQYF. The CDR3 DNA reads TGTGCCAGCAGGCTAGCGGGAGTCGGGTCAGATACGCAGTATTTT.